This T cell receptor (beta chain) was documented in a study of early T cells in non-severe SARS-CoV-2 infection. MiXCR was run by TCRdb on the 5' RACE reads, yielding one entry per CDR3 protein. The sample carries about 38,000 distinct CDR3 sequences, 3.5% to 5% recorded once. V was clipped by 3 bases and J by 3 bases, with 6 bases between them. Germline CDR1 reads SGHRS; CDR2 reads YFSETQ. The CDR3 contains 13 residues. This clonotype was seen ten or more times. This receptor was taken from an adult who was a healthcare worker with PCR-confirmed SARS-CoV-2 infection or an uninfected control (not recorded which). The gene calls are TRBV5-1 and TRBJ1-4, with no clear D. Sequenced sample: whole blood. CDR3 nucleotide sequence: TGCGCCAGCAGCTGGAGGGCTAATGAAAAACTGTTTTTT. Its translation: CASSWRANEKLFF. Supplemented by reference TRBV5-1 and TRBJ1-4, the full variable domain reads KAGVTQTPRYLIKTRGQQVTLSCSPISGHRSVSWYQQTPGQGLQFLFEYFSETQRNKGNFPGRFSGRQFSNSRSEMNVSTLELGDSALYLCASSWRANEKLFFGSGTQLSVL.